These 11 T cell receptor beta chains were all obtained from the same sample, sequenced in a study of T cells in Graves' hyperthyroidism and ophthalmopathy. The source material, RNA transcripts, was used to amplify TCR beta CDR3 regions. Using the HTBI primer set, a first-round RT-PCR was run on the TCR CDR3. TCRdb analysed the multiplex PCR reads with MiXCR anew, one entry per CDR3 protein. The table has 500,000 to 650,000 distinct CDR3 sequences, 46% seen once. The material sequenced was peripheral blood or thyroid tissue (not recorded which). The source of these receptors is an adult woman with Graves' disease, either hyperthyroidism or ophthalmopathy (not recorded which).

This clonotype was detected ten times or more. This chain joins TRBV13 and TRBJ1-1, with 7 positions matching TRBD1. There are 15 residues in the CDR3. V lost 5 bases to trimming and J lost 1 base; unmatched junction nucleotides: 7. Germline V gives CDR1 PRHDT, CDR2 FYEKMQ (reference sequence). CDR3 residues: CASSAWGQKNTEAFF. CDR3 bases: TGTGCCAGCAGCGCTTGGGGACAGAAGAACACTGAAGCTTTCTTT.

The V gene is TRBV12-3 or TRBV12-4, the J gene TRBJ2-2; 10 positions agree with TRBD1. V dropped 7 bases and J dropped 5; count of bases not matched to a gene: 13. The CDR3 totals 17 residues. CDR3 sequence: CASTPFRRTGGTGELFF. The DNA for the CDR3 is TGTGCCAGCACTCCTTTCCGACGGACAGGGGGGACCGGGGAGCTGTTTTTT.

CDR3 loop: CASSQGTSVGTGELFF. The DNA of the CDR3 is TGTGCCAGCAGCCAAGGGACTAGCGTAGGGACCGGGGAGCTGTTTTTT. The chain carries TRBV3-1 and TRBJ2-2, with 9 bases identical to TRBD2. Unmatched junction bases numbered 5, after V lost 1 base and J lost 5 bases. The CDR3 sequence is 16 residues long. Per germline, CDR1 LGHDT and CDR2 YNNKEL (reference sequence).

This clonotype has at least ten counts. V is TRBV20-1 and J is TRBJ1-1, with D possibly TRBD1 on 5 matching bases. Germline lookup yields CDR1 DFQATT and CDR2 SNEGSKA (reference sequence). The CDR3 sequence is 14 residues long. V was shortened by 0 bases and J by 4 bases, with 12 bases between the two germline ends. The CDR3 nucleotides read TGCAGTGCTAGAGATCAAGGGGCCTCCACTGAAGCTTTCTTT. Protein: CSARDQGASTEAFF.

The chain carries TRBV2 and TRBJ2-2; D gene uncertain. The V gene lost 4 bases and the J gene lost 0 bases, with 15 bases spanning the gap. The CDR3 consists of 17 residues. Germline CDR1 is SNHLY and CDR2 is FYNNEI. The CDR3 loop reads CASSVPQDGPNTGELFF. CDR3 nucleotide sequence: TGTGCCAGCAGTGTCCCCCAGGACGGACCGAACACCGGGGAGCTGTTTTTT. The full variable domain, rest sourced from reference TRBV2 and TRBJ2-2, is EPEVTQTPSHQVTQMGQEVILRCVPISNHLYFYWYRQILGQKVEFLVSFYNNEISEKSEIFDDQFSVERPDGSNFTLKIRSTKLEDSAMYFCASSVPQDGPNTGELFFGEGSRLTVL.

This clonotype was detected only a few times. The chain's CDR3 is CASINRGGNQPQHF. Written as DNA, the CDR3 is TGTGCCAGCATAAACAGGGGCGGCAATCAGCCCCAGCATTTT. V usage is TRBV2 and J usage is TRBJ1-5, with 7 bases lining up with TRBD1. Per the germline V gene, CDR1 is SNHLY and CDR2 is FYNNEI. The CDR3 sequence is 14 residues long. With V trimmed by 7 bases and J by 2 bases, 5 bases remained unmatched.

The CDR3 DNA reads as TGTGCCATCAGTGAACTAGCGGGAGATGTAACAGATACGCAGTATTTT. Translated: CAISELAGDVTDTQYF. V gene TRBV10-3 combines with J gene TRBJ2-3; 11 bases are shared with TRBD2. Per germline, CDR1 ENHRY and CDR2 SYGVKD. The CDR3 totals 16 residues. Losses at the gene ends were 3 bases for V and 3 bases for J; bases not matched to a gene: 5.

CDR3 protein: CASSWGTGALGNTIYF. The CDR3 nucleotides are TGTGCCAGCAGTTGGGGGACAGGGGCCTTAGGAAACACCATATATTTT. The chain combines TRBV28 with TRBJ1-3; 10 bases fit TRBD1. This CDR3 spans 16 amino acids. J was trimmed by 4 bases and V by 4 bases; bases with no gene match: 7. Germline CDR1 reads MDHEN; CDR2 reads SYDVKM. The entire variable domain, with the rest obtained from reference TRBV28 and TRBJ1-3, is as follows: DVKVTQSSRYLVKRTGEKVFLECVQDMDHENMFWYRQDPGLGLRLIYFSYDVKMKEKGDIPEGYSVSREKKERFSLILESASTNQTSMYLCASSWGTGALGNTIYFGEGSWLTVV.

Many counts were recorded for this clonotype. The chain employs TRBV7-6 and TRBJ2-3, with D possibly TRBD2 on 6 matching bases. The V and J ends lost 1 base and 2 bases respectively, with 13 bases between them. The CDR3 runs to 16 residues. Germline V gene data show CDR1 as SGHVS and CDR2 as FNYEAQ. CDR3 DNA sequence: TGTGCCAGCAGCTTAGTAAGCGGGTCAACCACAGATACGCAGTATTTT. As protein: CASSLVSGSTTDTQYF.

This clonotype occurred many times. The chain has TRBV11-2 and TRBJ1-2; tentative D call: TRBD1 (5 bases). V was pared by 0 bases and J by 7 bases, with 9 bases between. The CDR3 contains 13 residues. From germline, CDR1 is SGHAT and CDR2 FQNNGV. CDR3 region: CASSLDPGSGYTF. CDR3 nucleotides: TGTGCCAGCAGCTTAGATCCAGGGTCTGGCTACACCTTC.

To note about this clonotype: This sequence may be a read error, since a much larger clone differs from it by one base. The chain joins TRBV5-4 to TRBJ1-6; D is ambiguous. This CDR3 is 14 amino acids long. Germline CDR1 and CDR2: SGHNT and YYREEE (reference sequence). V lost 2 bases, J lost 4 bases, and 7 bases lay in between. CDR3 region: CASSLGDYNSPLHF. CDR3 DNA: TGTGCCAGCAGCTTAGGAGATTATAATTCACCCCTCCACTTT.